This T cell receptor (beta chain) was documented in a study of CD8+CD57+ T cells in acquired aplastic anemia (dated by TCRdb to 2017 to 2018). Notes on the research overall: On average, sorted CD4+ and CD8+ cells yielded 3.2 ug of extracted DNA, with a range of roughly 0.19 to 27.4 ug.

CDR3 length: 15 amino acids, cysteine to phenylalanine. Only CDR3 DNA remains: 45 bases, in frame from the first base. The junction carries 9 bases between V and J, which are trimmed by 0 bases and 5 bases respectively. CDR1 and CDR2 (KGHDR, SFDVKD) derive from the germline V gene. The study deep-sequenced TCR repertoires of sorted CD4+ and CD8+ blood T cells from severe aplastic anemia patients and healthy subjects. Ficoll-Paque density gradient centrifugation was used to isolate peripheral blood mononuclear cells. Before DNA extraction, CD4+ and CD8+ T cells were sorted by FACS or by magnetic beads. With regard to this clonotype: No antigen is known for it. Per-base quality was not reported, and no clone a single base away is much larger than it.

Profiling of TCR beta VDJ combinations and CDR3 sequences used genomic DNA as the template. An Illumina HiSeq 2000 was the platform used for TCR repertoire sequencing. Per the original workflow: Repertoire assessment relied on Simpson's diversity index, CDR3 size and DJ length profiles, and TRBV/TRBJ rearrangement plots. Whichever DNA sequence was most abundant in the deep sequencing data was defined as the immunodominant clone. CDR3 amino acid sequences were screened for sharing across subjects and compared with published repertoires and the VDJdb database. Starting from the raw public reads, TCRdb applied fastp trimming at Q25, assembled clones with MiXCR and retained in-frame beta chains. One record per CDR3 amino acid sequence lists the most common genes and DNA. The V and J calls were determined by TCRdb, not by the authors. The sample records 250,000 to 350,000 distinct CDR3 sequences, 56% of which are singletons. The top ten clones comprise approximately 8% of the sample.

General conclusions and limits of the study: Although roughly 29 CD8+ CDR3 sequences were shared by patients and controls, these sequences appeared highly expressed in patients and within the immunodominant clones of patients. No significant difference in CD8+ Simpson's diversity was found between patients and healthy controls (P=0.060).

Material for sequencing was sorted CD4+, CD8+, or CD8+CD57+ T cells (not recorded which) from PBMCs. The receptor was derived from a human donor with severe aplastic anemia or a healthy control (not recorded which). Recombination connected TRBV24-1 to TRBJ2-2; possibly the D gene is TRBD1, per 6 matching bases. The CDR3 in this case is CATSDLSQGTGELFF. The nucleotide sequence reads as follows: TGTGCCACCAGTGATTTGTCACAGGGAACCGGGGAGCTGTTTTTT.